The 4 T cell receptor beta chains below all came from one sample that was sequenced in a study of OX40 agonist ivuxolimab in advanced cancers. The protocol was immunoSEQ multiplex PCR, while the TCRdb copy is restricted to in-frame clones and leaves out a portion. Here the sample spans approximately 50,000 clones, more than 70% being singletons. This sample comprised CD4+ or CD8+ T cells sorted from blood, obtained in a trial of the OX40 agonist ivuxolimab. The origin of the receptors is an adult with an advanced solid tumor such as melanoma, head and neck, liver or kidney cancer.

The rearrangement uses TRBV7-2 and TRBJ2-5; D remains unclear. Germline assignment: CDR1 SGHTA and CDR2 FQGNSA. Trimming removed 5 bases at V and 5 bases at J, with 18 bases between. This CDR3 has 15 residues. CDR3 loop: CASSQTGFPRETQYF. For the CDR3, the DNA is TGTGCCAGCAGCCAAACGGGTTTTCCAAGGGAGACCCAGTACTTC.

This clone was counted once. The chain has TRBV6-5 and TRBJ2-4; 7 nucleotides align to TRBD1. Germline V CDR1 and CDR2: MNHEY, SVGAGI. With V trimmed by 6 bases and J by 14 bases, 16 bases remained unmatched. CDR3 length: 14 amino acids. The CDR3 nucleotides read TGTGCCAGCAGGGTGGGACAGACGGTTCTGAGGGAGTACTTC. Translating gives CASRVGQTVLREYF.

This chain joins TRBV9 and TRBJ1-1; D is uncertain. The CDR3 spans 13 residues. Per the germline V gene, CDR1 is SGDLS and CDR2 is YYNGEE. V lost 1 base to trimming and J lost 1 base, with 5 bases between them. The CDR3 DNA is TGTGCCAGCAGCGTATCGGGGAACACTGAAGCTTTCTTT. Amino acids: CASSVSGNTEAFF. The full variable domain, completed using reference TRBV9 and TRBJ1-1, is DSGVTQTPKHLITATGQRVTLRCSPRSGDLSVYWYQQSLDQGLQFLIQYYNGEERAKGNILERFSAQQFPDLHSELNLSSLELGDSALYFCASSVSGNTEAFFGQGTRLTVV.

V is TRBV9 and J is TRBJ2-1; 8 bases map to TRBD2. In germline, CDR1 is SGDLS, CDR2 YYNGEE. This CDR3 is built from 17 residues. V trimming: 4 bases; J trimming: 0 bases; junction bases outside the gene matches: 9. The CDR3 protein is CASSMRGGTSSYNEQFF. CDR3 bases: TGTGCCAGCAGCATGCGCGGGGGGACTAGCTCCTACAATGAGCAGTTCTTC.